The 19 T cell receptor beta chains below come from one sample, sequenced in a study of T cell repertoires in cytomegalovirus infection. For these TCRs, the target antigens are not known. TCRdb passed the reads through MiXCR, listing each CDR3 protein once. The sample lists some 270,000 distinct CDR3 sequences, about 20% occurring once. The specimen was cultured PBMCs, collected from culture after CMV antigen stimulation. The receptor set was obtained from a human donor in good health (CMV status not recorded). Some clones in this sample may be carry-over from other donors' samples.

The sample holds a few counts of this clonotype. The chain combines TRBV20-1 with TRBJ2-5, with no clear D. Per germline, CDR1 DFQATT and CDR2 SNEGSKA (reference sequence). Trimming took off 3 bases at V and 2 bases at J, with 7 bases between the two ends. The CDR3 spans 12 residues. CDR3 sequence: CSARQSQETQYF. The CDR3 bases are TGCAGTGCTAGGCAATCACAAGAGACCCAGTACTTC.

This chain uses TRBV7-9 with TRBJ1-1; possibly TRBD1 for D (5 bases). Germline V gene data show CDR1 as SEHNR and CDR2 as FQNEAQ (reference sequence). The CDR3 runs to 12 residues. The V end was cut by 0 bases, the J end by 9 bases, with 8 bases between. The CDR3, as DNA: TGTGCCAGCAGCTTAGCGAGGGGCAAAGCTTTCTTT. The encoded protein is CASSLARGKAFF.

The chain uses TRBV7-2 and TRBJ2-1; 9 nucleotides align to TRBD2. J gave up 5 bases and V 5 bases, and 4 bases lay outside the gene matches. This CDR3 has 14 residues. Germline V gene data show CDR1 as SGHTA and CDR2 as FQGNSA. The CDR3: CASSSGRYHNEQFF. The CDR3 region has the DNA TGTGCCAGCAGCAGCGGGAGGTACCACAATGAGCAGTTCTTC.

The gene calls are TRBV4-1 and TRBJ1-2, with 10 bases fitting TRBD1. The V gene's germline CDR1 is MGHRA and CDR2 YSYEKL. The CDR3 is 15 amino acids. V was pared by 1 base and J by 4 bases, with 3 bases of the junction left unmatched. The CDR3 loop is CASSQGTGGIYGYTF. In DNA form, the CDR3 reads TGCGCCAGCAGCCAAGGGACAGGGGGGATCTATGGCTACACCTTC.

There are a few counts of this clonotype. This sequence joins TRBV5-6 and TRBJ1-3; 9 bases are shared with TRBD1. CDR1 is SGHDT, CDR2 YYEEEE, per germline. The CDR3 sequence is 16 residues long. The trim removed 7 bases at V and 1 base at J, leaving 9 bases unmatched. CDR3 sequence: CASGTFGQGSGNTIYF. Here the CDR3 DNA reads TGTGCCAGCGGAACCTTCGGACAGGGGTCTGGAAACACCATATATTTT. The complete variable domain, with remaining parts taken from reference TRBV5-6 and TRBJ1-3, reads DAGVTQSPTHLIKTRGQQVTLRCSPKSGHDTVSWYQQALGQGPQFIFQYYEEEERQRGNFPDRFSGHQFPNYSSELNVNALLLGDSALYLCASGTFGQGSGNTIYFGEGSWLTVV.

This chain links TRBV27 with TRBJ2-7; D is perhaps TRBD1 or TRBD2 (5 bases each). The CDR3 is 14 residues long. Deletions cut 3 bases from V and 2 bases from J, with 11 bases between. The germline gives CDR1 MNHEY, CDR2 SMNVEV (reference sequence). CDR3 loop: CASSLGRGPYEQYF. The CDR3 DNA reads TGTGCCAGCAGTTTGGGACGGGGCCCCTACGAGCAGTACTTC.

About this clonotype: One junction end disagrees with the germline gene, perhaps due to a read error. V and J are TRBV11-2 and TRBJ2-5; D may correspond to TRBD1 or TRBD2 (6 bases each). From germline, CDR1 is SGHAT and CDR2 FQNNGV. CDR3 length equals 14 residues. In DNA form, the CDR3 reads TGTGCCAGCAGTCCCCTTAGGGGGGAAGAGACCCAGCACTTC. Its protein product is CASSPLRGEETQHF.

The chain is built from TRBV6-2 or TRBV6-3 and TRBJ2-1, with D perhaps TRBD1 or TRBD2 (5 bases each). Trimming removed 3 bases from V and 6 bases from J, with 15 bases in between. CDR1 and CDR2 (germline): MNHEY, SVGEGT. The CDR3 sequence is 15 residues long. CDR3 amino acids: CASSYGTAPGNEQFF. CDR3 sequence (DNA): TGTGCCAGCAGTTATGGGACGGCCCCCGGCAATGAGCAGTTCTTC.

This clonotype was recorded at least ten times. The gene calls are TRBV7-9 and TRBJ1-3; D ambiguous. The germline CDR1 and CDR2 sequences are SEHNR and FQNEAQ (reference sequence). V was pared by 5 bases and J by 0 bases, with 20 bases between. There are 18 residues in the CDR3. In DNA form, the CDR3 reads TGTGCCAGCAGCCCAAGATCATCCGGGTCTGCCTCTGGAAACACCATATATTTT. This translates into CASSPRSSGSASGNTIYF.

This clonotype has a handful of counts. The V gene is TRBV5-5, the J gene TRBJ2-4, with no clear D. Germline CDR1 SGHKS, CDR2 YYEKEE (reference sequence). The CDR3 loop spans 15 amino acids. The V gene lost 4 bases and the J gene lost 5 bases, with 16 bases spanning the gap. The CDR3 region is CASSRRPQTENIQYF. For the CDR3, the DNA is TGTGCCAGCAGCCGGCGGCCCCAGACGGAAAACATTCAGTACTTC.

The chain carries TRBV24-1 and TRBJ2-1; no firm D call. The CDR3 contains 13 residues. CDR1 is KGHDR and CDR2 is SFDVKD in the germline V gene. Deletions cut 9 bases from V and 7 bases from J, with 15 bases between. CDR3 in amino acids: CATSTPDGNEQFF. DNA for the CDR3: TGTGCCACCTCCACCCCCGACGGGAATGAGCAGTTCTTC.

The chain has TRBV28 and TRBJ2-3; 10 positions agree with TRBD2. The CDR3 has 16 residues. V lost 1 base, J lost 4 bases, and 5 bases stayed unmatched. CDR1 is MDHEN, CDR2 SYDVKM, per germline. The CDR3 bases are TGTGCCAGCAGTTTATCGCCTAGCGGGAGTGCAGATACGCAGTATTTT. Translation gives CASSLSPSGSADTQYF.

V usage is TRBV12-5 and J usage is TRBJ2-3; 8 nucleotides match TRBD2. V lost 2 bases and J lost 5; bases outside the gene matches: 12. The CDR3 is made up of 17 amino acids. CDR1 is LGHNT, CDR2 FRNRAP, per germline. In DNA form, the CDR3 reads TGTGCTAGTGGTTTGAACCCTTTAGCGGGAATGGGAGATACGCAGTATTTT. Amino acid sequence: CASGLNPLAGMGDTQYF.

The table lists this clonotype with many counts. CDR3 region: CASSLAEALLAGEQAETQYF. The CDR3 region has the DNA TGTGCCAGCAGCTTAGCTGAAGCCCTACTAGCGGGGGAACAGGCAGAGACCCAGTACTTC. The chain is built from TRBV7-2 and TRBJ2-5; 11 bases fit TRBD2. The V gene's germline CDR1 is SGHTA and CDR2 FQGNSA. V lost 0 bases to trimming and J lost 4 bases; unmatched junction nucleotides: 16. The CDR3 totals 20 residues. Complete variable domain (other parts from reference TRBV7-2 and TRBJ2-5): GAGVSQSPSNKVTEKGKDVELRCDPISGHTALYWYRQSLGQGLEFLIYFQGNSAPDKSGLPSDRFSAERTGGSVSTLTIQRTQQEDSAVYLCASSLAEALLAGEQAETQYFGPGTRLLVL.

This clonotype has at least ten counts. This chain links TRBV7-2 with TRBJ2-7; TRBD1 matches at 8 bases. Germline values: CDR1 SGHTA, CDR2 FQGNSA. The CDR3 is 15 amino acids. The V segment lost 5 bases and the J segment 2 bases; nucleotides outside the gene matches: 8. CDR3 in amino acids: CASSPQGARAYEQYF. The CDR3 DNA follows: TGTGCCAGCAGCCCGCAGGGGGCGCGCGCCTACGAGCAGTACTTC.

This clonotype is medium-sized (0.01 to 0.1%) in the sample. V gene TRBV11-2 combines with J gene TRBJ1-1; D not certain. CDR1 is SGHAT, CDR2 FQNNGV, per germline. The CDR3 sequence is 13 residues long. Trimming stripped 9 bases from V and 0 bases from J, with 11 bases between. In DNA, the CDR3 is TGTGCCAGTAACAGAGACATGAACACTGAAGCTTTCTTT. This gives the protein CASNRDMNTEAFF. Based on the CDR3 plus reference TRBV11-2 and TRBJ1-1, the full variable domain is EAGVAQSPRYKIIEKRQSVAFWCNPISGHATLYWYQQILGQGPKLLIQFQNNGVVDDSQLPKDRFSAERLKGVDSTLKIQPAKLEDSAVYLCASNRDMNTEAFFGQGTRLTVV.

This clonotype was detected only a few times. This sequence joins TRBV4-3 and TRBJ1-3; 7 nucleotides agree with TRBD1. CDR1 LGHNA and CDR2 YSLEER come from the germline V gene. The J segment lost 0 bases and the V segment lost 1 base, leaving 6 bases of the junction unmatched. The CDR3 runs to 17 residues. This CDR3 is CASSQGTGVHSGNTIYF. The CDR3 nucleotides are TGCGCCAGCAGCCAAGGAACAGGGGTCCACTCTGGAAACACCATATATTTT.

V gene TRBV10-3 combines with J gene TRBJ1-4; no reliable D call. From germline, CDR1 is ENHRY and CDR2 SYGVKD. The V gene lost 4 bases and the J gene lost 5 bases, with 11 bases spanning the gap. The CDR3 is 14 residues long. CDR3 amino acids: CAISGVRSNEKLFF. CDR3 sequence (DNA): TGTGCCATCAGTGGGGTACGTTCGAATGAAAAACTGTTTTTT.

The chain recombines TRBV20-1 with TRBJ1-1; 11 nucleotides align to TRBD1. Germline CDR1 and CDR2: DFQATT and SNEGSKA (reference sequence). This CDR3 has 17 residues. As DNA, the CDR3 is TGCAGAGTGGGCAAGACCGGGACAGGGGGACTGAACACTGAAGCTTTCTTT. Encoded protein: CRVGKTGTGGLNTEAFF.